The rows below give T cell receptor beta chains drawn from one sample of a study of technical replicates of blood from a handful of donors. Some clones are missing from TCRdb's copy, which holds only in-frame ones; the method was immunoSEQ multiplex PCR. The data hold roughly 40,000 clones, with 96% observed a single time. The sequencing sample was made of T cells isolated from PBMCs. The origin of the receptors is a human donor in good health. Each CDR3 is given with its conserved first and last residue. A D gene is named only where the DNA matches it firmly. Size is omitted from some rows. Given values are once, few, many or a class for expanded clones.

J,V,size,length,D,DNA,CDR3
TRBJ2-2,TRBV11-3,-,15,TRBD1,TGTGCCAGCAGACAGGGGGTAGTACTCTCCGGGGAGCTGTTTTTT,CASRQGVVLSGELFF
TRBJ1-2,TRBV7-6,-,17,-,TGTGCCAGCAGCTTACCGGGGGGGGTGCCCTCTAACTATGGCTACACCTTC,CASSLPGGVPSNYGYTF
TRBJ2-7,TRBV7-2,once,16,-,TGTGCCAGCAGCTTGAGGGGGGGAGGGAGCAGTTACGAGCAGTACTTC,CASSLRGGGSSYEQYF
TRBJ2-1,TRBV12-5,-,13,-,TGTGCTAGTGGTTTAAAAGCGGACAATGAGCAGTTCTTC,CASGLKADNEQFF
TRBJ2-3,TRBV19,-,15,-,TGTGCCAGTAGAGATATGACAGCCCTCACAGATACGCAGTATTTT,CASRDMTALTDTQYF
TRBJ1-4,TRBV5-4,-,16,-,TGTGCCAGCAGCCTAAGACAGGTGTCAACTAATGAAAAACTGTTTTTT,CASSLRQVSTNEKLFF
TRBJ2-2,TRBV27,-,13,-,TGTGCCAGCATTGTACGACAAACCGGGGAGCTGTTTTTT,CASIVRQTGELFF
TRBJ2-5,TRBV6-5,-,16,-,TGTGCCAGCAGTTATTATTGGACTGATTACCAAGAGACCCAGTACTTC,CASSYYWTDYQETQYF
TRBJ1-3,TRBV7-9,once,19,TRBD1,TGTGCCAGCAGCTCGAACCGGGACAGGGGGCGGCTGGCTGGAAACACCATATATTTT,CASSSNRDRGRLAGNTIYF
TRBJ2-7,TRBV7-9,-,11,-,TGTGCCAGCAGCCCAATCTACGAGCAGTACTTC,CASSPIYEQYF
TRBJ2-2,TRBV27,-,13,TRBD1,TGTGCCAGCAGTTTGACAGGGACCGGGGAGCTGTTTTTT,CASSLTGTGELFF